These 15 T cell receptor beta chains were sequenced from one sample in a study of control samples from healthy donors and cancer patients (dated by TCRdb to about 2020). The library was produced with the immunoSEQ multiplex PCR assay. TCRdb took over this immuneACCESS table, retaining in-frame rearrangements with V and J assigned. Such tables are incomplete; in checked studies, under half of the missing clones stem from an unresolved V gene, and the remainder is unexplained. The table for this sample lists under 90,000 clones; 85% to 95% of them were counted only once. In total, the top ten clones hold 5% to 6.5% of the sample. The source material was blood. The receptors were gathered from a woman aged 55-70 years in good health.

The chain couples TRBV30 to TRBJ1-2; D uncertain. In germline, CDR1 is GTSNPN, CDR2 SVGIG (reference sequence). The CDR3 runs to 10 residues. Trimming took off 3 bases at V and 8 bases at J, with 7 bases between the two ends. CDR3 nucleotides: TGTGCCTGGAGAGGAAGCGGCTACACCTTC. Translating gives CAWRGSGYTF.

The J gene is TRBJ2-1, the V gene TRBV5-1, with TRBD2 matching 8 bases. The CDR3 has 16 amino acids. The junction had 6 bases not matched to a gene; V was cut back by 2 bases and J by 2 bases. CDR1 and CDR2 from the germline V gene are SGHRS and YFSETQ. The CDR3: CASSFQTSEAYNEQFF. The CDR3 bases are TGCGCCAGCAGCTTTCAGACTAGCGAAGCCTACAATGAGCAGTTCTTC. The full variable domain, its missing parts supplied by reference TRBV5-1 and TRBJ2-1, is KAGVTQTPRYLIKTRGQQVTLSCSPISGHRSVSWYQQTPGQGLQFLFEYFSETQRNKGNFPGRFSGRQFSNSRSEMNVSTLELGDSALYLCASSFQTSEAYNEQFFGPGTRLTVL.

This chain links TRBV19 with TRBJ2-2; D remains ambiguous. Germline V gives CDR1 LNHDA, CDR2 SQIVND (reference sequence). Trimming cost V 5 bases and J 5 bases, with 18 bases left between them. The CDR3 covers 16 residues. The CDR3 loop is CASSSPGLVSTGELFF. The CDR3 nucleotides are TGTGCCAGTAGTTCCCCCGGCCTAGTCTCAACCGGGGAGCTGTTTTTT.

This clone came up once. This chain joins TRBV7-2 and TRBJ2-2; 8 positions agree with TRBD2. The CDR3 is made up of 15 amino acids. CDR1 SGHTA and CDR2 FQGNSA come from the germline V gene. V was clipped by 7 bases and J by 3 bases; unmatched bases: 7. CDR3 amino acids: CASTLREAHTGELFF. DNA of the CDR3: TGTGCCAGCACCCTGCGGGAGGCCCACACCGGGGAGCTGTTTTTT. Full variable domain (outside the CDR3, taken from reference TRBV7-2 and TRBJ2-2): GAGVSQSPSNKVTEKGKDVELRCDPISGHTALYWYRQSLGQGLEFLIYFQGNSAPDKSGLPSDRFSAERTGGSVSTLTIQRTQQEDSAVYLCASTLREAHTGELFFGEGSRLTVL.

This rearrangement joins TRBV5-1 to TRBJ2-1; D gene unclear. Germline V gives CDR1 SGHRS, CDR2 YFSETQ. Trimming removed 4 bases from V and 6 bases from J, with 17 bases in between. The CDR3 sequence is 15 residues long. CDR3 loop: CASSDAFPKTNEQFF. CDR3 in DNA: TGCGCCAGCAGCGATGCCTTTCCTAAAACCAATGAGCAGTTCTTC.

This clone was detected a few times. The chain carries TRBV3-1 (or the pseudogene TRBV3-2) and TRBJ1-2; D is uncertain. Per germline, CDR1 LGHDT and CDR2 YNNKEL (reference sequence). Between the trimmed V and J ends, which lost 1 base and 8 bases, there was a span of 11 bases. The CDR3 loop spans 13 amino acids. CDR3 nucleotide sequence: TGTGCCAGCAGCCAAGCCTCGACAAGCGGCTACACCTTC. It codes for CASSQASTSGYTF.

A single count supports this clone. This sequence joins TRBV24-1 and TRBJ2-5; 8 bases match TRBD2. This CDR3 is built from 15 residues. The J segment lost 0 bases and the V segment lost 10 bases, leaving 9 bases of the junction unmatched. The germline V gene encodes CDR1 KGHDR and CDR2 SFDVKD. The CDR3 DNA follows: TGTGCCACTAGCGGGGACGACCCAAACCAAGAGACCCAGTACTTC. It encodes CATSGDDPNQETQYF.

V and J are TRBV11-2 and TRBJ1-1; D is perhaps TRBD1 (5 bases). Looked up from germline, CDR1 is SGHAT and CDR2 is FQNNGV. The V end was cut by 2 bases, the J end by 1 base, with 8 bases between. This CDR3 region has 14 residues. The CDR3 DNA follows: TGTGCCAGCAGCTTAACGGGACCGAACACTGAAGCTTTCTTT. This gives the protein CASSLTGPNTEAFF.

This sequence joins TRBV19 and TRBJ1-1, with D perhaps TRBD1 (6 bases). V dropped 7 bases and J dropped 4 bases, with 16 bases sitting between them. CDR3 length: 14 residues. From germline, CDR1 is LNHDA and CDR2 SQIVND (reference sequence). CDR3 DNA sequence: TGTGCCAGTACCGGACAGCTTTCGGGCACTGAAGCTTTCTTT. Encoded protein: CASTGQLSGTEAFF.

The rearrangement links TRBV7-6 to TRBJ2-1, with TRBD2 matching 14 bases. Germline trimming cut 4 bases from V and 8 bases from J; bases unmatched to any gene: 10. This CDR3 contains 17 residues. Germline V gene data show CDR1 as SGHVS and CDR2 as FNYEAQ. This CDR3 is CASSYEPGLAGDYEQFF. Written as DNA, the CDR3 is TGTGCCAGCAGCTATGAACCGGGACTAGCGGGAGACTATGAGCAGTTCTTC.

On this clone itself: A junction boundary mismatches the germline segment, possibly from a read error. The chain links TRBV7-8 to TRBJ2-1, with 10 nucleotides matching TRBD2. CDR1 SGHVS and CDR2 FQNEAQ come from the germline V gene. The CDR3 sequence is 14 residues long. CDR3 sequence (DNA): TGTGCCAGCAGCCTAGCGGGAGTGCGGAATGAGCAGTTCTTC. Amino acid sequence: CASSLAGVRNEQFF. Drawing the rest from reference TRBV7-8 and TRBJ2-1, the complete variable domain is GAGVSQSPRYKVAKRGQDVALRCDPISGHVSLFWYQQALGQGPEFLTYFQNEAQLDKSGLPSDRFFAERPEGSVSTLKIQRTQQEDSAVYLCASSLAGVRNEQFFGPGTRLTVL.

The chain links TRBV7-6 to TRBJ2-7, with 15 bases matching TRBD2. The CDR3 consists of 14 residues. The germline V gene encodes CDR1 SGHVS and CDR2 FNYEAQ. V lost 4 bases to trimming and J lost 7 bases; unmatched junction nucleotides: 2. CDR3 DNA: TGTGCCAGCAGCTCGGGACTAGCGGGAGGAGAGCAGTACTTC. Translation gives CASSSGLAGGEQYF. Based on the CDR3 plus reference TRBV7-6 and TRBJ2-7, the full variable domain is GAGVSQSPRYKVTKRGQDVALRCDPISGHVSLYWYRQALGQGPEFLTYFNYEAQQDKSGLPNDRFSAERPEGSISTLTIQRTEQRDSAMYRCASSSGLAGGEQYFGPGTRLTVT.

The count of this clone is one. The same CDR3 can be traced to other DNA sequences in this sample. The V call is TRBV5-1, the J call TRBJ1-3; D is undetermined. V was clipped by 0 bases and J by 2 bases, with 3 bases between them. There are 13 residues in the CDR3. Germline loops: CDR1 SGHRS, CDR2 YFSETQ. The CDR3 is CASSLGTGNTIYF. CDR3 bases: TGCGCCAGCAGCTTGGGGACTGGAAACACCATATATTTT.

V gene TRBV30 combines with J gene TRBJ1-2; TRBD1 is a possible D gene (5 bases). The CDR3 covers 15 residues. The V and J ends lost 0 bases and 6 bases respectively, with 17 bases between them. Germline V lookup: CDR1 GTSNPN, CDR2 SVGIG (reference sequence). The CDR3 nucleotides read TGTGCCTGGAGTGTACAAAGGGGTTTAATTGATGGCTACACCTTC. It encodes CAWSVQRGLIDGYTF.

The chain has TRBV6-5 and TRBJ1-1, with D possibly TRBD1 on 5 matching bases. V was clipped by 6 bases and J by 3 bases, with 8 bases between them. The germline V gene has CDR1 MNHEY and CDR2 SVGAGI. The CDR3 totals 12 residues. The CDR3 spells CASSPGYTEAFF. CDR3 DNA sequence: TGTGCCAGCAGCCCAGGGTACACTGAAGCTTTCTTT.